The next 8 T cell receptor beta chains were all read from a single sample in a study of control samples from healthy donors and cancer patients. Clones were sequenced by immunoSEQ multiplex PCR, and TCRdb holds only the in-frame ones, with some missing. Counted here are 150,000 to 200,000 clones, 75% to 95% occurring once; the ten biggest clones make up over 1.2%. The sequencing input was blood. The origin of the receptors is a young woman in good health.

The rearrangement uses TRBV12-3 or TRBV12-4 and TRBJ2-7; maybe TRBD2 (5 bases). Trimming left V 3 bases short and J 3 bases short, with 9 bases between. The CDR3 is 13 residues long. The CDR3 coding sequence is TGTGCCAGCAGTTTGCTAGCAGACTACGAGCAGTACTTC. Its protein product is CASSLLADYEQYF.

The chain couples TRBV6-2 or TRBV6-3 to TRBJ2-6; the match to TRBD1 covers 7 bases. The CDR3 runs 15 residues. V trimming: 2 bases; J trimming: 4 bases; junction bases outside the gene matches: 2. Germline values: CDR1 MNHEY, CDR2 SVGEGT. The CDR3 region is CASSYDRAGANVLTF. As DNA, the CDR3 is TGTGCCAGCAGTTACGACAGGGCCGGGGCCAACGTCCTGACTTTC.

This clone was found once. J is TRBJ1-4 and V is TRBV6-1; D might be TRBD1 (6 bases). Germline V gene sequence: CDR1 MNHNS, CDR2 SASEGT. Trimming shortened V by 3 bases and J by 0 bases, and 8 bases separated the two germline ends. The CDR3 consists of 15 residues. The CDR3 DNA is TGTGCCAGCAGTGACAGGGGAGCAACTAATGAAAAACTGTTTTTT. It translates to CASSDRGATNEKLFF.

The chain employs TRBV14 and TRBJ2-1; tentatively, D is TRBD2 (6 bases). Trimming left V 1 base short and J 9 bases short, with 10 bases between. Germline V gives CDR1 SGHDN, CDR2 FVKESK. This CDR3 has 13 residues. This chain's CDR3 is CASSQVWRGEQFF. CDR3 DNA: TGTGCCAGCAGCCAAGTTTGGCGGGGTGAGCAGTTCTTC.

The chain employs TRBV9 and TRBJ2-5, with 7 bases that match TRBD2. Germline CDR1 and CDR2: SGDLS and YYNGEE. V was pared by 0 bases and J by 0 bases, with 2 bases of the junction left unmatched. This CDR3 is built from 15 residues. The CDR3 sequence: CASSVVGGYQETQYF. Written as DNA, the CDR3 is TGTGCCAGCAGCGTAGTCGGGGGGTACCAAGAGACCCAGTACTTC.

About this clone itself: This sample includes further DNA sequences coding for the same CDR3. This rearrangement joins TRBV19 to TRBJ1-5; D is ambiguous. The germline V gene has CDR1 LNHDA and CDR2 SQIVND (reference sequence). The V end lost 1 base, the J end lost 0 bases, and 7 bases lay between the germline ends. This CDR3 spans 15 amino acids. CDR3 DNA: TGTGCCAGTAGTATAGTCCCCTATAGCAATCAGCCCCAGCATTTT. It codes for CASSIVPYSNQPQHF.

The genes are TRBV29-1 and TRBJ1-3; 7 nucleotides agree with TRBD1. The CDR3 loop spans 15 amino acids. Germline values: CDR1 SQVTM, CDR2 ANQGSEA. V lost 6 bases and J lost 3; bases outside the gene matches: 11. The CDR3: CSVAQGFGDGNTIYF. DNA of the CDR3: TGCAGCGTCGCACAGGGGTTCGGGGATGGAAACACCATATATTTT.

J is TRBJ1-2 and V is TRBV5-1, with D possibly matching TRBD1 (6 bases). This CDR3 region has 15 residues. Germline V gene sequence: CDR1 SGHRS, CDR2 YFSETQ. The ends were cut back, 1 base at V and 3 bases at J, with 13 bases in the middle. The CDR3 DNA sequence: TGCGCCAGCAGCTTGAGAGAGGGGGGTTACTATGGCTACACCTTC. Translating it yields CASSLREGGYYGYTF.